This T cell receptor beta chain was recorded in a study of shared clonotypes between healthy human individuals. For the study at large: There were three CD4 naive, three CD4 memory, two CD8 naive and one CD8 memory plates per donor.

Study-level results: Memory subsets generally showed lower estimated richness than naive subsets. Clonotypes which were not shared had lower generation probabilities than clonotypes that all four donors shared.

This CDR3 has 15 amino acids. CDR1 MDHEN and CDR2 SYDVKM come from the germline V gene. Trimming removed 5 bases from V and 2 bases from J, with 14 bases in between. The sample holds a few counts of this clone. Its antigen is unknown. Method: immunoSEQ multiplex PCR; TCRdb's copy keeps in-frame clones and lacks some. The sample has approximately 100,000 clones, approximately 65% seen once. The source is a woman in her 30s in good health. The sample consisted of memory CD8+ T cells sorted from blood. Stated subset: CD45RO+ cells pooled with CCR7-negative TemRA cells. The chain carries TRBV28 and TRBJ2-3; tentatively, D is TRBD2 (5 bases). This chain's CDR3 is CASSPSEGHTDTQYF. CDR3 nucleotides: TGTGCCAGCAGTCCGTCTGAGGGTCACACAGATACGCAGTATTTT.